This TCR beta chain was identified in a study of blood T cell repertoires in COVID-19. Overall study: The origin of the acute and convalescent COVID-19 samples was the United States, Italy and Spain. PBMCs, B-cell-depleted T cells, or T cells provided the cDNA or gDNA that made up the material.

Clones were read by immunoSEQ multiplex PCR, and TCRdb kept only the in-frame ones, dropping some. The table shows around 170,000 clones, with about 90% occurring only once. Regarding this clone: Other DNA sequences in the sample encode the same CDR3.

This CDR3 is 12 amino acids long. Germline loops: CDR1 LNHDA, CDR2 SQIVND (reference sequence). Trimming cost V 0 bases and J 8 bases, with 4 bases left between them. Sequenced sample: peripheral blood. V usage is TRBV19 and J usage is TRBJ2-2; D is undetermined. The TCR was taken from a woman aged 70-85 years with acute or convalescent COVID-19. The CDR3 sequence: CASSIDRGELFF. In DNA form, the CDR3 reads TGTGCCAGTAGTATAGATCGGGGGGAGCTGTTTTTT.